This is a list of T cell receptor beta chains from one sample in a study of metastatic and nonmetastatic thyroid tumors. TCRdb ran MiXCR on the PCR reads. The profile shows 46,000 or so clones, roughly 16% of them singletons. Sequencing was performed on blood. The source is a female donor with papillary thyroid cancer or a benign thyroid nodule (not recorded which). Some clones in this sample may be carry-over from other donors' samples. Each CDR3 is given without its conserved first and last residue.

v_gene,CDR3aa
TRBV19,ASSQRGGEKLF
TRBV6-1,ASSPYVGRGNYGYT
TRBV29-1,SVPDSQGGELF
TRBV29-1,SVDRSLAGVTNEQF
TRBV6-1,ASMEAGTNTIY
TRBV5-1,ASSLSGGALHSYNEQF
TRBV11-2,ASSPGQGHRQETQY
TRBV19,ASRDPGQGATDTQY
TRBV28,SSSLNGKLF
TRBV7-9,ASSLAGLSYEQY
TRBV7-7,ASSLGAGGVLETQY
TRBV2,ASSPGPRGEKLF
TRBV27,ASSPQVNYEQY
TRBV2,ASRPRDQAGETQY
TRBV19,ASSLGLAYEQY
TRBV20-1,SAGDRERGIGEQY
TRBV2,ANTVTHFTDTQS
TRBV9,ASSEGLAGSYNEQF
TRBV28,ASSPRYTNSPLH
TRBV5-1,ASSVRGQGYQETQY
TRBV3-1,ASSHRDAPHEQY
TRBV6-4,ASSDKPLGEQF
TRBV20-1,SVETGTPGPQH
TRBV6-1,ASSPHYGNTEAF
TRBV5-5,ASSSYVGGTNQPQH
TRBV2,ASSVGQDSRYGYT
TRBV28,ASSPQGNAGTGELF
TRBV11-2,ASSTNRGSYNEQF
TRBV6-1,ASSKPGTYYEQY
TRBV9,ASSVGTTGLFGNEQY
TRBV6-6,ASSYSRGKGSGANVLT
TRBV11-3,ASSSGSSGRAYEQY
TRBV9,ASSPRDTNTGELF
TRBV18,ASSETPGAVNTEAF
TRBV5-1,ASMGNTEAF
TRBV5-1,ASISTGTAFSGANVLT
TRBV3-1,ASSQVQGLKEQY
TRBV18,ASSPGTGRYEQY
TRBV24-1,ATREIGFADTQY
TRBV28,ASSFLWRNQMYEQY
TRBV7-8,ASSPGQSGNTIY
TRBV7-2,ASSSMKGAGQPQH
TRBV24-1,ATRRQAERY
TRBV12-3/TRBV12-4,ASSPFGNYGYT
TRBV4-1,ASSSTGQGSQAQH
TRBV19,ASSPALSGEFEQY
TRBV28,ASSSAGVSTDTQY
TRBV25-1,ANSEVTRTLETQY